Listed below are T cell receptor beta chains from one sample, sequenced in a study of T cell clonotyping in hematopoietic cell transplantation. Using immunoSEQ multiplex PCR, the repertoire was profiled, and TCRdb retains in-frame clones only, with some absent. Here the sample spans approximately 25,000 clones, 95% being singletons. The sequenced material came from peripheral blood mononuclear cells. These receptors were collected from a man in his forties or fifties in good health. Some clones in this sample may be carry-over from other donors' samples. Both conserved end residues are part of each CDR3. D genes are given only for firm matches. Clone sizes are given selectively: once, few, many, or a class where the clone is expanded.

D gene,V gene,clone size,J gene,CDR3 protein,CDR3 DNA
.,TRBV6-5,once,TRBJ2-7,CASSYSASVYEQYF,TGTGCCAGCAGTTACTCGGCTAGCGTGTACGAGCAGTACTTC
.,TRBV27,few,TRBJ1-6,CASSSPGASASPLHF,TGTGCCAGCAGTTCCCCCGGGGCCTCGGCTTCACCCCTCCACTTT
.,TRBV28,.,TRBJ1-1,CASTRGGGSTEAFF,TGTGCCAGCACCCGAGGGGGGGGGAGCACTGAAGCTTTCTTT
TRBD2,TRBV11-3,.,TRBJ2-5,CASSSRRAGYGETQYF,TGTGCCAGCAGCTCCCGCCGAGCGGGGTACGGGGAGACCCAGTACTTC
.,TRBV28,.,TRBJ1-5,CASSSRGSYSNQPQHF,TGTGCCAGCAGTTCCAGGGGATCCTATAGCAATCAGCCCCAGCATTTT
TRBD1,TRBV5-8,.,TRBJ1-6,CASSFTGTGTSYNSPLHF,TGTGCCAGCAGCTTCACCGGGACAGGGACCTCCTATAATTCACCCCTCCACTTT
.,TRBV5-1,once,TRBJ1-3,CASSLATGNTIYF,TGCGCCAGCAGCTTGGCCACCGGAAACACCATATATTTT
TRBD1,TRBV6-5,.,TRBJ2-7,CASSSGTGGTYEQYF,TGTGCCAGCAGCTCCGGGACAGGGGGTACCTACGAGCAGTACTTC
TRBD1,TRBV30,.,TRBJ1-1,CACLIRRDRVGKTEAFF,TGTGCCTGCTTGATACGGAGGGACAGGGTAGGAAAGACTGAAGCTTTCTTT
TRBD2,TRBV30,.,TRBJ2-3,CAWSETSGWDTQYF,TGTGCCTGGAGTGAGACTAGCGGTTGGGATACGCAGTATTTT